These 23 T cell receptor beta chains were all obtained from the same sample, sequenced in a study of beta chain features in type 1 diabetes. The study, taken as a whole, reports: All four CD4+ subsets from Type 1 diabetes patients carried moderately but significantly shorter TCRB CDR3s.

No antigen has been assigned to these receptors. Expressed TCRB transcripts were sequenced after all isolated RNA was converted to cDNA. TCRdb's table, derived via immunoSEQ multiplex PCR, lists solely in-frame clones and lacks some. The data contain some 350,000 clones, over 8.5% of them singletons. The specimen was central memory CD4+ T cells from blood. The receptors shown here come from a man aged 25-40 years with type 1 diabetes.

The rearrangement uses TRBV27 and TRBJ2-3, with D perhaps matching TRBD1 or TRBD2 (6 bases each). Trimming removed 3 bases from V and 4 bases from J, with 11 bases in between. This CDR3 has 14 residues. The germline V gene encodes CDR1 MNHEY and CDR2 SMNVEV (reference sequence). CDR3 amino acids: CASSLKGGADTQYF. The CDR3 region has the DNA TGTGCCAGCAGTTTGAAGGGGGGCGCAGATACGCAGTATTTT.

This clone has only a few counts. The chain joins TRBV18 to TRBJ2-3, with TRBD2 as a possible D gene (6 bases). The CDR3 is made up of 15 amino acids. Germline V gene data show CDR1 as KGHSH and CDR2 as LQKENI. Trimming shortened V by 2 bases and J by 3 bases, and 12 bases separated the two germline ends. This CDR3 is CASSPSRGMTDTQYF. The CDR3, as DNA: TGTGCCAGCTCACCATCCCGCGGGATGACAGATACGCAGTATTTT.

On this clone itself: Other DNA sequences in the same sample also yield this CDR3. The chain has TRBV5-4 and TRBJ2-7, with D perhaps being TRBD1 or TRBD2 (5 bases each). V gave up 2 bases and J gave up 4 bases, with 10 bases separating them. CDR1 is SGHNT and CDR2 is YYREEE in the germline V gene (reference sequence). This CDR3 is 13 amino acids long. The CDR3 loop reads CASSFRGPYEQYF. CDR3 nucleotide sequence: TGTGCCAGCAGCTTCCGGGGCCCTTACGAGCAGTACTTC. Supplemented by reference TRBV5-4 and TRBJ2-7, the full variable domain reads ETGVTQSPTHLIKTRGQQVTLRCSSQSGHNTVSWYQQALGQGPQFIFQYYREEENGRGNFPPRFSGLQFPNYSSELNVNALELDDSALYLCASSFRGPYEQYFGPGTRLTVT.

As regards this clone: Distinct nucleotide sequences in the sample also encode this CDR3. CDR3 in DNA: TGTGCCAGCAGTTCAGGGTATGGCTACACCTTC. Translation gives CASSSGYGYTF. The J gene is TRBJ1-2, the V gene TRBV6-5; perhaps TRBD1 as D (5 bases). Germline loops: CDR1 MNHEY, CDR2 SVGAGI. Trimming stripped 4 bases from V and 5 bases from J, with 5 bases between. The CDR3 is made up of 11 amino acids.

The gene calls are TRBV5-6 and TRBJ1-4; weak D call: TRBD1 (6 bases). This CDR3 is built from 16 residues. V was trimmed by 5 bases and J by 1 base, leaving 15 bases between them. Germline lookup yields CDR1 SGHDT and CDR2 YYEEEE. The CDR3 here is CASSLALQGTNEKLFF. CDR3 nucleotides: TGTGCCAGCAGTCTCGCTCTACAGGGAACTAATGAAAAACTGTTTTTT.

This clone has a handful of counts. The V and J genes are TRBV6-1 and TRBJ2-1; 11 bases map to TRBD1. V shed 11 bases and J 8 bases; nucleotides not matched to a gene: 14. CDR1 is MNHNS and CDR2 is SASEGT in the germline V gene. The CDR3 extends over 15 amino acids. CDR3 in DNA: TGTGCCCTACAGAAGAGGGACAGGGGGAGTCATGAGCAGTTCTTC. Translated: CALQKRDRGSHEQFF.

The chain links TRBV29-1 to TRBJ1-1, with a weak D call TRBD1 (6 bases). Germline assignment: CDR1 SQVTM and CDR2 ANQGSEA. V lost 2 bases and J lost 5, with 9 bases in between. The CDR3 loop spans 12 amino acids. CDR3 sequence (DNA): TGCAGCGTTGAATGGGGGCGGACTGAAGCTTTCTTT. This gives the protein CSVEWGRTEAFF.

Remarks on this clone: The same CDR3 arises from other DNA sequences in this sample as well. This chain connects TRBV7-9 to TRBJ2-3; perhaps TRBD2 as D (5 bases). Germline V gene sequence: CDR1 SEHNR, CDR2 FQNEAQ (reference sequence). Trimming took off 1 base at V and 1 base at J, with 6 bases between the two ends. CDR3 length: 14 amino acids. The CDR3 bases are TGTGCCAGCAGCTTAGAGGGAGGCACAGATACGCAGTATTTT. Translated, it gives CASSLEGGTDTQYF.

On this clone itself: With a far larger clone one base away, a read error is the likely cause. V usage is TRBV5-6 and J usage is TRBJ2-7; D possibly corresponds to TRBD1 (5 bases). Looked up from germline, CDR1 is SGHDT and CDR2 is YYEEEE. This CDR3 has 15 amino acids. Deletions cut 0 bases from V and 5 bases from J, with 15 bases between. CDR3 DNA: TGTGCCAGCAGCTTGGCAGGGCAGTCGAGTGACGAGCAGTACTTC. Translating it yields CASSLAGQSSDEQYF.

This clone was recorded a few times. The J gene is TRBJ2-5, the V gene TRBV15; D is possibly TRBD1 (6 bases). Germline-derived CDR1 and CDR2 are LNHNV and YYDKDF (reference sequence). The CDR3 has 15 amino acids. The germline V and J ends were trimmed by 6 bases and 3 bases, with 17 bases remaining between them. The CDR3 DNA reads TGTGCCACCAGTCGCGCCCTTAACAGGGAAGAGACCCAGTACTTC. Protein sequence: CATSRALNREETQYF.

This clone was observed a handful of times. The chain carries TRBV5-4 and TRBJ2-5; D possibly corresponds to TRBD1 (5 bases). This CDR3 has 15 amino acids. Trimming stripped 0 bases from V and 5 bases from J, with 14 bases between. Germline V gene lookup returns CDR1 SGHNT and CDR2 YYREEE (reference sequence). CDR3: CASSLVAQASETQYF. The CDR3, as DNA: TGTGCCAGCAGCTTGGTTGCACAGGCGAGCGAGACCCAGTACTTC.

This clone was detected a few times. The CDR3 sequence: CASSSRTSGYNEQFF. The CDR3 DNA reads as TGTGCCAGCAGTTCCCGGACTAGCGGATACAATGAGCAGTTCTTC. The chain carries TRBV6-6 and TRBJ2-1; 10 bases are shared with TRBD2. V trimming: 4 bases; J trimming: 4 bases; junction bases outside the gene matches: 4. Germline-derived CDR1 and CDR2 are MNHNY and SVGAGI (reference sequence). The CDR3 sequence is 15 residues long.

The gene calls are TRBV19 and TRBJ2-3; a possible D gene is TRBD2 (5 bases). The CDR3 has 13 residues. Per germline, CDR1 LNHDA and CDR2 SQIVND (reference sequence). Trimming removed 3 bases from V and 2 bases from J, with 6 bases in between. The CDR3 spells CASSIGNTDTQYF. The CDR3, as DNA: TGTGCCAGTAGTATCGGGAACACAGATACGCAGTATTTT. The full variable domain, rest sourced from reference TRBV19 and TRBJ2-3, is DGGITQSPKYLFRKEGQNVTLSCEQNLNHDAMYWYRQDPGQGLRLIYYSQIVNDFQKGDIAEGYSVSREKKESFPLTVTSAQKNPTAFYLCASSIGNTDTQYFGPGTRLTVL.

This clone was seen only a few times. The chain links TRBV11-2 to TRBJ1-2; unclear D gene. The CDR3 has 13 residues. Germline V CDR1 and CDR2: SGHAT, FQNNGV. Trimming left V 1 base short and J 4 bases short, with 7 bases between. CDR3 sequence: CASSLGRAYGYTF. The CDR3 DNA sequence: TGTGCCAGCAGCTTAGGGCGCGCCTATGGCTACACCTTC.

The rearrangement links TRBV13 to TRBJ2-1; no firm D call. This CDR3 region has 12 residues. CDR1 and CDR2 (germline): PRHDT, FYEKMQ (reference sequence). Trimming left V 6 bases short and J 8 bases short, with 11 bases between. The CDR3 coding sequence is TGTGCCAGCAGTGAAGATAGAGATGAGCAGTTCTTC. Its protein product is CASSEDRDEQFF.

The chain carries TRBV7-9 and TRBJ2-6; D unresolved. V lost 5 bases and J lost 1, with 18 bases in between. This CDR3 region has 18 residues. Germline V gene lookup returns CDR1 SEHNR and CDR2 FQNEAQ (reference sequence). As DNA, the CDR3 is TGTGCCAGCAGCCACACTGACGTCCTGGGTTCTGGGGCCAACGTCCTGACTTTC. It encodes CASSHTDVLGSGANVLTF.

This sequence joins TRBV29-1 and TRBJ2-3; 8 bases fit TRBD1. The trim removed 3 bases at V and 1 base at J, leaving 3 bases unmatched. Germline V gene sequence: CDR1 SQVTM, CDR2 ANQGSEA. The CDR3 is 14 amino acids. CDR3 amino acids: CSVEGQDRTDTQYF. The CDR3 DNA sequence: TGCAGCGTTGAGGGACAGGACCGCACAGATACGCAGTATTTT.

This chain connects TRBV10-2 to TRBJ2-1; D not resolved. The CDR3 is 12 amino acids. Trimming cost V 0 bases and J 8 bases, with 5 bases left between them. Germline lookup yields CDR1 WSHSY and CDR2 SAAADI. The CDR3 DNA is TGCGCCAGCAGTGAGTCCTCGGATGAGCAGTTCTTC. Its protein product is CASSESSDEQFF.

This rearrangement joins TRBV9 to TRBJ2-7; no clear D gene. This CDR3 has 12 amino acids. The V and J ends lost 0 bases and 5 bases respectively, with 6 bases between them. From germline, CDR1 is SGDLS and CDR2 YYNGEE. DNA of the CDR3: TGTGCCAGCAGCGTAGACCAGGACGAGCAGTACTTC. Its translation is CASSVDQDEQYF.

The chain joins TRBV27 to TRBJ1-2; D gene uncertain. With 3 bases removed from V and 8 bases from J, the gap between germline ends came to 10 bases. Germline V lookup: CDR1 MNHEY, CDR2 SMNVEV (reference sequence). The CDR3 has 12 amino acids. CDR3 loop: CASSFRTGGYTF. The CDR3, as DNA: TGTGCCAGCAGTTTTAGGACCGGCGGCTACACCTTC.

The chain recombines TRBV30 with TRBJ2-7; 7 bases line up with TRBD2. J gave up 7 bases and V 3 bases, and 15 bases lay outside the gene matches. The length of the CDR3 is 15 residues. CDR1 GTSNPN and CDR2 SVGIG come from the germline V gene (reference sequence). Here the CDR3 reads CAWRLPSGLGGEQYF. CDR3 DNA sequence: TGTGCCTGGAGGCTCCCTAGCGGACTTGGGGGGGAGCAGTACTTC. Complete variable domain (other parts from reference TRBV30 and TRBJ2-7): SQTIHQWPATLVQPVGSPLSLECTVEGTSNPNLYWYRQAAGRGLQLLFYSVGIGQISSEVPQNLSASRPQDRQFILSSKKLLLSDSGFYLCAWRLPSGLGGEQYFGPGTRLTVT.

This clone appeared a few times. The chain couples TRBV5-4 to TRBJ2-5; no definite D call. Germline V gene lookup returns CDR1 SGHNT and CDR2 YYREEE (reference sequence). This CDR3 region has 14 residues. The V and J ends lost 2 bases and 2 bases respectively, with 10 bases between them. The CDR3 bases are TGTGCCAGCAGCTTCGGCAGCACGCAAGAGACCCAGTACTTC. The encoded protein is CASSFGSTQETQYF.

CDR3 region: CASSSRGAIEQFF. CDR3 bases: TGTGCCAGCAGTTCTCGGGGGGCGATTGAGCAGTTCTTC. J is TRBJ2-1 and V is TRBV6-1, with a tentative D call TRBD2 (7 bases). Germline V gene data show CDR1 as MNHNS and CDR2 as SASEGT. The CDR3 runs to 13 residues. The ends were cut back, 5 bases at V and 9 bases at J, with 14 bases in the middle.